Below are 29 T cell receptor beta chains sequenced from a single sample in a study of blood T cell repertoires in COVID-19. Profiled with immunoSEQ multiplex PCR; TCRdb holds only in-frame clones, not every one. The table has 300,000 to 400,000 clones, roughly 90% seen once. Material for sequencing was peripheral blood. The receptors were sampled from a woman aged 70-85 years with COVID-19, enrolled during active disease.

This chain's CDR3 is CASSPTPGQGGMNTEAFF. DNA for the CDR3: TGTGCCAGCAGCCCTACCCCCGGACAGGGAGGGATGAACACTGAAGCTTTCTTT. The chain joins TRBV14 to TRBJ1-1; 8 nucleotides align to TRBD1. Germline values: CDR1 SGHDN, CDR2 FVKESK. J gave up 0 bases and V 4 bases, and 13 bases lay outside the gene matches. The CDR3 spans 18 residues. Based on the CDR3 plus reference TRBV14 and TRBJ1-1, the full variable domain is EAGVTQFPSHSVIEKGQTVTLRCDPISGHDNLYWYRRVMGKEIKFLLHFVKESKQDESGMPNNRFLAERTGGTYSTLKVQPAELEDSGVYFCASSPTPGQGGMNTEAFFGQGTRLTVV.

This clone was counted a few times. This rearrangement joins TRBV9 to TRBJ2-1, with D possibly TRBD1 on 5 matching bases. The V end lost 4 bases, the J end lost 7 bases, and 18 bases lay between the germline ends. In germline, CDR1 is SGDLS, CDR2 YYNGEE. CDR3 length equals 15 residues. The DNA of the CDR3 is TGTGCCAGCAGCTCCAGGGCTACTGGATCGAATGAGCAGTTCTTC. Translating gives CASSSRATGSNEQFF.

V usage is TRBV4-1 and J usage is TRBJ1-2, with no clear D. V shed 0 bases and J shed 1 base, with 9 bases lying between them. Germline CDR1 and CDR2: MGHRA and YSYEKL. This CDR3 is built from 15 residues. CDR3 sequence (DNA): TGCGCCAGCAGCCAAGAGAACAGCAATAACTATGGCTACACCTTC. This sequence encodes CASSQENSNNYGYTF.

The chain joins TRBV11-3 to TRBJ2-7, with D unresolved. Germline V gene lookup returns CDR1 SGHNT and CDR2 YENEEA. The CDR3 loop spans 14 amino acids. Trimming shortened V by 2 bases and J by 3 bases, and 11 bases separated the two germline ends. The CDR3 is CASSLRRPGYEQYF. The DNA of the CDR3 is TGTGCCAGCAGCTTAAGACGCCCGGGCTACGAGCAGTACTTC.

J is TRBJ1-2 and V is TRBV6-5; 7 positions match TRBD1. The germline V gene has CDR1 MNHEY and CDR2 SVGAGI. This CDR3 spans 15 amino acids. V gave up 2 bases and J gave up 5 bases; unmatched junction bases: 8. The chain's CDR3 is CASSYGGQSLYGYTF. CDR3 sequence (DNA): TGTGCCAGCAGTTACGGGGGACAGAGCTTATATGGCTACACCTTC.

The chain has TRBV9 and TRBJ2-3, with 13 bases lining up with TRBD2. This CDR3 comprises 14 residues. Germline V gives CDR1 SGDLS, CDR2 YYNGEE. The V gene end was trimmed by 2 bases and the J gene end by 6 bases; junction bases not matched to a gene: 0. In DNA form, the CDR3 reads TGTGCCAGCAGCGTGGGACTAGCGGGGGATACGCAGTATTTT. Protein sequence: CASSVGLAGDTQYF. The variable domain in full, completed from reference TRBV9 and TRBJ2-3, reads DSGVTQTPKHLITATGQRVTLRCSPRSGDLSVYWYQQSLDQGLQFLIQYYNGEERAKGNILERFSAQQFPDLHSELNLSSLELGDSALYFCASSVGLAGDTQYFGPGTRLTVL.

The chain employs TRBV5-4 and TRBJ1-1; 7 bases fit TRBD1. The CDR3 sequence is 15 residues long. The germline gives CDR1 SGHNT, CDR2 YYREEE (reference sequence). The V gene end was trimmed by 4 bases and the J gene end by 0 bases; junction bases not matched to a gene: 6. DNA of the CDR3: TGTGCCAGCAGCGGGGCCGGGACAGTGAACACTGAAGCTTTCTTT. Its protein product is CASSGAGTVNTEAFF.

This clone was seen a handful of times. The rearrangement joins TRBV6-5 to TRBJ1-1, with a tentative D call TRBD1 (6 bases). V was cut by 5 bases and J by 1 base, with 11 bases left in between. This CDR3 is 14 amino acids long. Germline CDR1 is MNHEY and CDR2 is SVGAGI. The CDR3 sequence: CASSRGTQNTEAFF. The CDR3 DNA reads TGTGCCAGCAGTAGGGGGACACAGAACACTGAAGCTTTCTTT.

This chain connects TRBV3-1 (or the pseudogene TRBV3-2) to TRBJ1-4; D not certain. Between the trimmed V and J ends, which lost 0 bases and 5 bases, there was a span of 7 bases. Germline values: CDR1 LGHDT, CDR2 YNNKEL (reference sequence). This CDR3 has 14 amino acids. The CDR3 DNA reads TGTGCCAGCAGCCAAGATGGGAGAAATGAAAAACTGTTTTTT. Amino acids: CASSQDGRNEKLFF.

The V gene is TRBV4-3, the J gene TRBJ1-4; TRBD1 is a possible D gene (6 bases). Per germline, CDR1 LGHNA and CDR2 YSLEER. V was cut by 2 bases and J by 7 bases, with 11 bases left in between. This CDR3 is built from 14 residues. The DNA of the CDR3 is TGCGCCAGCAGCCAACAGGGGTCGGTTGAAAAACTGTTTTTT. Protein: CASSQQGSVEKLFF.

The rearrangement joins TRBV10-3 to TRBJ1-2; D gene unclear. Germline V gives CDR1 ENHRY, CDR2 SYGVKD. This CDR3 spans 14 amino acids. Trimming pared 0 bases from V and 0 bases from J, leaving 5 bases between. The DNA for the CDR3 is TGTGCCATCAGTGAGTCCCCAGCTAACTATGGCTACACCTTC. Translated: CAISESPANYGYTF.

The chain has TRBV14 and TRBJ1-2; D perhaps matches TRBD1 (6 bases). Germline CDR1 and CDR2: SGHDN and FVKESK. The V end lost 3 bases, the J end lost 4 bases, and 9 bases lay between the germline ends. The CDR3 extends over 13 amino acids. The CDR3: CASSQGHLYGYTF. The CDR3 coding sequence is TGTGCCAGCAGCCAGGGACACCTCTATGGCTACACCTTC.

CDR3 in DNA: TGTGCCAGCAGTGATCGTTATGGACACCTTAACTATGGCTACACCTTC. Encoded protein: CASSDRYGHLNYGYTF. The chain joins TRBV6-1 to TRBJ1-2; D might be TRBD1 (5 bases). CDR1 and CDR2 (germline): MNHNS, SASEGT. This CDR3 is built from 16 residues. Trimming left V 3 bases short and J 1 base short, with 15 bases between.

V gene TRBV27 combines with J gene TRBJ2-1; 11 nucleotides line up with TRBD2. The germline CDR1 and CDR2 sequences are MNHEY and SMNVEV (reference sequence). V was clipped by 4 bases and J by 3 bases; unmatched bases: 5. The CDR3 is 16 amino acids. For the CDR3, the DNA is TGTGCCAGCAGTTCTACTAGCGGGGGCTACTACAATGAGCAGTTCTTC. It specifies CASSSTSGGYYNEQFF.

The V call is TRBV6-2 or TRBV6-3, the J call TRBJ2-3; TRBD2 matches 8 bases. The length of the CDR3 is 14 residues. V gave up 4 bases and J gave up 5 bases; unmatched junction bases: 5. Germline lookup yields CDR1 MNHEY and CDR2 SVGEGT. CDR3 nucleotide sequence: TGTGCCAGCAGTTTCGTAGCGGGGCAAGATACGCAGTATTTT. It encodes CASSFVAGQDTQYF.

V gene TRBV24-1 combines with J gene TRBJ2-7; maybe TRBD1 (5 bases). The CDR3 extends over 14 amino acids. V dropped 4 bases and J dropped 0 bases, with 9 bases sitting between them. The germline gives CDR1 KGHDR, CDR2 SFDVKD. The CDR3 sequence is CATSDTDTSYEQYF. The CDR3 DNA reads as TGTGCCACCAGTGACACGGACACCTCCTACGAGCAGTACTTC.

This clone was detected a few times. The V call is TRBV2, the J call TRBJ2-5; possibly TRBD1 for D (6 bases). V dropped 6 bases and J dropped 1 base, with 12 bases sitting between them. Germline CDR1 is SNHLY and CDR2 is FYNNEI. CDR3 length equals 14 residues. CDR3 region: CASRFRGSQETQYF. The CDR3 nucleotides are TGTGCCAGCAGGTTCAGGGGCTCCCAAGAGACCCAGTACTTC. Based on the CDR3 plus reference TRBV2 and TRBJ2-5, the full variable domain is EPEVTQTPSHQVTQMGQEVILRCVPISNHLYFYWYRQILGQKVEFLVSFYNNEISEKSEIFDDQFSVERPDGSNFTLKIRSTKLEDSAMYFCASRFRGSQETQYFGPGTRLLVL.

The gene calls are TRBV5-6 and TRBJ1-5, with 7 bases aligning to TRBD1. The CDR3 contains 15 residues. Germline V CDR1 and CDR2: SGHDT, YYEEEE. Unmatched junction bases numbered 6, after V lost 3 bases and J lost 3 bases. The CDR3 nucleotides are TGTGCCAGCAGCTCAGGGGGGACATTCAATCAGCCCCAGCATTTT. Protein product: CASSSGGTFNQPQHF.

The chain carries TRBV15 and TRBJ2-1; weak D call: TRBD1 (6 bases). CDR1 LNHNV and CDR2 YYDKDF come from the germline V gene (reference sequence). This CDR3 region has 14 residues. V was clipped by 5 bases and J by 4 bases, with 12 bases between them. In nucleotides, the CDR3 is TGTGCCACCAGCGGGGGCCCTTTTTACAATGAGCAGTTCTTC. It translates to CATSGGPFYNEQFF.

For the CDR3, the DNA is TGTGCCAGCACCCTTCGGGGAACTGGCTACACCTTC. It specifies CASTLRGTGYTF. The chain joins TRBV28 to TRBJ1-2; D gene ambiguous. Deletions cut 7 bases from V and 7 bases from J, with 13 bases between. Germline lookup yields CDR1 MDHEN and CDR2 SYDVKM. The CDR3 sequence is 12 residues long.

The rearrangement links TRBV18 to TRBJ2-1; D might be TRBD1 (6 bases). Germline values: CDR1 KGHSH, CDR2 LQKENI. The CDR3 covers 17 residues. The V gene lost 2 bases and the J gene lost 3 bases, with 17 bases spanning the gap. The CDR3 reads CASSPERGSTGYNEQFF. The CDR3 DNA sequence: TGTGCCAGCTCACCAGAGAGAGGCTCGACAGGCTACAATGAGCAGTTCTTC.

The rearrangement joins TRBV11-2 to TRBJ2-6; 8 bases are a match to TRBD1. This CDR3 has 17 residues. CDR1 and CDR2 (germline): SGHAT, FQNNGV. V lost 4 bases, J lost 0 bases, and 5 bases stayed unmatched. This CDR3 is CASSWGQESSGANVLTF. The CDR3 coding sequence is TGTGCCAGCAGCTGGGGACAGGAGAGCTCTGGGGCCAACGTCCTGACTTTC.

This clone was detected once. The rearrangement joins TRBV5-1 to TRBJ2-1; the match to TRBD2 covers 9 bases. V dropped 4 bases and J dropped 8; count of bases not matched to a gene: 7. The CDR3 runs 14 residues. Per the germline V gene, CDR1 is SGHRS and CDR2 is YFSETQ. DNA for the CDR3: TGCGCCAGCAGCACGATGACTAGCGGCGATGAGCAGTTCTTC. Protein product: CASSTMTSGDEQFF.

The chain carries TRBV9 and TRBJ1-4, with D tentatively TRBD1 (6 bases). The V gene's germline CDR1 is SGDLS and CDR2 YYNGEE. The CDR3 length is 14 residues. The V gene lost 3 bases and the J gene lost 3 bases, with 9 bases spanning the gap. DNA for the CDR3: TGTGCCAGCAGCGCCGGGACACCTAATGAAAAACTGTTTTTT. Translated, it gives CASSAGTPNEKLFF.

Only one count was recorded for this clone. V gene TRBV14 combines with J gene TRBJ1-1, with D unresolved. Germline CDR1 reads SGHDN; CDR2 reads FVKESK. Trimming removed 0 bases from V and 7 bases from J, with 9 bases in between. The CDR3 covers 13 residues. CDR3 loop: CASSQEEVREAFF. CDR3 DNA: TGTGCCAGCAGCCAAGAGGAGGTCCGTGAAGCTTTCTTT. Using reference TRBV14 and TRBJ1-1 for the parts outside the CDR3, the full variable domain is EAGVTQFPSHSVIEKGQTVTLRCDPISGHDNLYWYRRVMGKEIKFLLHFVKESKQDESGMPNNRFLAERTGGTYSTLKVQPAELEDSGVYFCASSQEEVREAFFGQGTRLTVV.

This sequence joins TRBV2 and TRBJ1-5; D is undetermined. Deletions cut 11 bases from V and 0 bases from J, with 23 bases between. This CDR3 contains 17 residues. Germline CDR1 reads SNHLY; CDR2 reads FYNNEI. CDR3 amino acids: CACSRNGLVNSNQPQHF. CDR3 nucleotides: TGTGCCTGTTCCAGGAATGGGCTGGTTAATAGCAATCAGCCCCAGCATTTT.

The genes are TRBV7-3 and TRBJ1-1; tentatively, D is TRBD1 (6 bases). V lost 6 bases, J lost 6 bases, and 20 bases lay in between. CDR1 SGHTA and CDR2 FQGTGA come from the germline V gene. The CDR3 has 15 residues. For the CDR3, the DNA is TGTGCCAGCAGAGTGGGGATACAGGGCCTACCTGAAGCTTTCTTT. Its translation is CASRVGIQGLPEAFF.

The J gene is TRBJ2-6, the V gene TRBV5-5; D perhaps matches TRBD2 (6 bases). Germline V CDR1 and CDR2: SGHKS, YYEKEE (reference sequence). V shed 3 bases and J shed 2 bases, with 6 bases lying between them. The CDR3 is 14 amino acids. The CDR3 loop reads CASSWGAGANVLTF. In DNA, the CDR3 is TGTGCCAGCAGCTGGGGGGCTGGGGCCAACGTCCTGACTTTC.

This chain joins TRBV6-2 or TRBV6-3 and TRBJ2-1; TRBD2 aligns across 9 bases. This CDR3 spans 14 amino acids. Per germline, CDR1 MNHEY and CDR2 SVGEGT. Germline trimming cut 5 bases from V and 3 bases from J; bases unmatched to any gene: 2. The CDR3, as DNA: TGTGCCAGCAGTCAGACTAGCGGCTACAATGAGCAGTTCTTC. Protein sequence: CASSQTSGYNEQFF.